One sample yielded the 16 T cell receptor beta chains listed below, sequenced in a study of glioma-infiltrating T cells (dated by TCRdb to about 2016). TCRdb names Illumina MiSeq as the instrument used. TCR alpha and beta CDR3 regions were amplified with the iRepertoire nested amplicon-rescue multiplex PCR (arm-PCR) platform from RNA. Using fastp trimming at Q25 and MiXCR clonotype assembly, TCRdb reanalyzed the public sequencing data and kept in-frame beta chains. Merged by CDR3 protein, the rows form single entries marked with the most common genes and DNA. The sample table records around 44,000 distinct CDR3 sequences; about 22% of these occur just once. Less than 7% of the sample comes from the top ten. The sequenced material came from glioma tissue, nonneoplastic brain tissue, or PBMCs (not recorded which). The receptor source for this set is a human donor with low-grade glioma or glioblastoma, undergoing nonglioma brain surgery, or in good health (not recorded which).

This clonotype has ten or more counts. The chain employs TRBV7-3 and TRBJ2-3; D perhaps matches TRBD1 (6 bases). The CDR3 covers 13 residues. The germline V and J ends were trimmed by 6 bases and 5 bases, with 12 bases remaining between them. In germline, CDR1 is SGHTA, CDR2 FQGTGA. The CDR3 DNA reads as TGTGCCAGCAGTATCGCGGACAGAGATACGCAGTATTTT. Translation gives CASSIADRDTQYF.

This clonotype was seen ten or more times. The chain joins TRBV28 to TRBJ2-5; 9 nucleotides agree with TRBD2. Germline V gives CDR1 MDHEN, CDR2 SYDVKM. V was pared by 6 bases and J by 1 base, with 9 bases of the junction left unmatched. This CDR3 spans 16 amino acids. The CDR3 sequence is CASSPIAGVSQETQYF. CDR3 in DNA: TGTGCCAGCAGCCCAATAGCGGGGGTCTCCCAAGAGACCCAGTACTTC.

J is TRBJ2-3 and V is TRBV5-1; D is ambiguous. Trimming cost V 0 bases and J 0 bases, with 8 bases left between them. This CDR3 is built from 15 residues. The V gene's germline CDR1 is SGHRS and CDR2 YFSETQ. The CDR3 region has the DNA TGCGCCAGCAGCTTGGGCTCTTCTAGCACAGATACGCAGTATTTT. It yields the protein CASSLGSSSTDTQYF.

This clonotype was counted many times. J is TRBJ2-2 and V is TRBV19, with 7 bases lining up with TRBD2. The CDR3 consists of 15 residues. V shed 2 bases and J 7 bases; nucleotides not matched to a gene: 7. CDR1 is LNHDA, CDR2 SQIVND, per germline (reference sequence). CDR3 sequence (DNA): TGTGCCAGTAGTATACGGCGGGAGATAGTCGGGGAGCTGTTTTTT. Residues: CASSIRREIVGELFF.

This clonotype was counted many times. V usage is TRBV3-1 and J usage is TRBJ2-7; D unresolved. Trimming took off 0 bases at V and 3 bases at J, with 0 bases between the two ends. CDR1 is LGHDT, CDR2 YNNKEL, per germline (reference sequence). This CDR3 contains 11 residues. The CDR3 sequence is CASSQDYEQYF. In DNA, the CDR3 is TGTGCCAGCAGCCAAGACTACGAGCAGTACTTC.

Notes on this clonotype: A read error may be the cause here, since a much bigger clone is one base away. The chain carries TRBV2 and TRBJ2-1; D call uncertain. There are 12 residues in the CDR3. Germline V lookup: CDR1 SNHLY, CDR2 FYNNEI. Trimming pared 6 bases from V and 9 bases from J, leaving 12 bases between. Here the CDR3 reads CASSPDCGEQFF. For the CDR3, the DNA is TGTGCCAGCAGCCCCGATTGCGGTGAGCAGTTCTTC.

The chain is built from TRBV12-3 or TRBV12-4 and TRBJ1-2; no firm D call. The germline V and J ends were trimmed by 1 base and 4 bases, with 19 bases remaining between them. The CDR3 consists of 17 residues. CDR3 residues: CASSLVLGEVGSYGYTF. The CDR3 DNA sequence: TGTGCCAGCAGTTTAGTCCTTGGGGAGGTCGGTAGCTATGGCTACACCTTC.

This clonotype was detected many times. V and J are TRBV7-9 and TRBJ1-2; D gene ambiguous. V lost 4 bases to trimming and J lost 3 bases, with 12 bases between them. The germline V gene encodes CDR1 SEHNR and CDR2 FQNEAQ (reference sequence). This CDR3 has 14 amino acids. Here the CDR3 DNA reads TGTGCCAGCAGCTACCCCCGGGCGGACTATGGCTACACCTTC. Protein sequence: CASSYPRADYGYTF.

Remarks on this clonotype: A much more abundant neighbour one base away suggests this may be a read error. The V and J genes are TRBV5-1 and TRBJ2-6; D might be TRBD2 (5 bases). The CDR3 consists of 13 residues. Per the germline V gene, CDR1 is SGHRS and CDR2 is YFSETQ. V gave up 4 bases and J gave up 4 bases, with 6 bases separating them. The DNA of the CDR3 is TGCGCCAGCAGCCCGGGGGGGGCCAACGTCCTGACTTTC. Amino acid sequence: CASSPGGANVLTF.

With regard to this clonotype: A much larger clonotype is one base distant, so this may be a read error. V is TRBV19 and J is TRBJ1-2; D is unclear. The CDR3 totals 12 residues. From germline, CDR1 is LNHDA and CDR2 SQIVND (reference sequence). The V and J ends lost 10 bases and 5 bases respectively, with 14 bases between them. The CDR3 region has the DNA TGTGCCACCGCGGGAGGTAAATATGGCTACACCTTC. It codes for CATAGGKYGYTF.

This clonotype has at least ten counts. The chain employs TRBV11-2 and TRBJ2-1, with D possibly matching TRBD2 (5 bases). Germline CDR1 and CDR2: SGHAT and FQNNGV. This CDR3 is 15 amino acids long. V was pared by 5 bases and J by 2 bases, with 13 bases between. The CDR3 reads CASSARSGAYNEQFF. The CDR3 bases are TGTGCCAGCAGCGCCAGATCCGGGGCCTACAATGAGCAGTTCTTC.

This clonotype was recorded many times. The chain links TRBV6-2 or TRBV6-3 to TRBJ1-1; no definite D call. V lost 5 bases and J 5 bases, leaving 9 bases between the germline ends. This CDR3 has 12 residues. From germline, CDR1 is MNHEY and CDR2 SVGEGT. CDR3: CASSRPATEAFF. The DNA for the CDR3 is TGTGCCAGCAGTCGACCCGCTACTGAAGCTTTCTTT.

At least ten counts were recorded for this clonotype. This rearrangement joins TRBV6-1 to TRBJ2-7; TRBD1 might be the D (6 bases). The ends were cut back, 5 bases at V and 4 bases at J, with 12 bases in the middle. The CDR3 is 13 amino acids. Germline V gene data show CDR1 as MNHNS and CDR2 as SASEGT. CDR3 residues: CASSQRQGYEQYF. The CDR3 DNA follows: TGTGCCAGCAGTCAACGCCAGGGGTACGAGCAGTACTTC.

This clonotype was found many times. The CDR3 loop reads CSVAGTGDEQYF. The CDR3 DNA sequence: TGCAGCGTAGCGGGGACTGGGGACGAGCAGTACTTC. This chain connects TRBV29-1 to TRBJ2-7, with 7 positions matching TRBD2. The CDR3 runs 12 residues. Per germline, CDR1 SQVTM and CDR2 ANQGSEA. J was trimmed by 5 bases and V by 6 bases; bases with no gene match: 7.

Details on this clonotype: At one end the junction does not follow the germline gene, possibly because of a read error. The CDR3 reads CVSRLSGPGGYTF. The CDR3 DNA reads TGTGTCAGCAGGCTCAGTGGGCCGGGTGGCTACACCTTC. This chain joins TRBV28 and TRBJ1-2; the D is unclear. Germline V gene data show CDR1 as MDHEN and CDR2 as SYDVKM. This CDR3 has 13 amino acids.

This clonotype was observed many times. The chain recombines TRBV28 with TRBJ2-7; D is perhaps TRBD1 (5 bases). Germline CDR1 and CDR2: MDHEN and SYDVKM. The CDR3 extends over 14 amino acids. V gave up 5 bases and J gave up 4 bases, with 15 bases separating them. The CDR3 DNA reads TGTGCCAGCAGTCCCGGTGGCAGGGAATACGAGCAGTACTTC. It codes for CASSPGGREYEQYF.